This entry features one T cell receptor (beta chain) sequence. These data originate in a study of blood T cell repertoires in COVID-19. Study information: T cells, B-cell-depleted T cells, or PBMCs provided the cDNA or gDNA that served as material.

The method was immunoSEQ multiplex PCR; TCRdb's version includes in-frame clones alone and lacks a portion of them. This table has 300,000 to 350,000 clones, around 91% appearing once. The V segment lost 7 bases and the J segment 4 bases; nucleotides outside the gene matches: 5. Germline V CDR1 and CDR2: WSHSY, SAAADI. The CDR3 is made up of 14 amino acids. This sequence joins TRBV10-2 and TRBJ2-1, with 9 bases matching TRBD2. Sample: peripheral blood. The clonotype comes from a woman under 30 who had recovered from COVID-19. The CDR3 reads CASKTAGGYNEQFF. The CDR3, as DNA: TGCGCCAGCAAAACGGCGGGAGGGTACAATGAGCAGTTCTTC.